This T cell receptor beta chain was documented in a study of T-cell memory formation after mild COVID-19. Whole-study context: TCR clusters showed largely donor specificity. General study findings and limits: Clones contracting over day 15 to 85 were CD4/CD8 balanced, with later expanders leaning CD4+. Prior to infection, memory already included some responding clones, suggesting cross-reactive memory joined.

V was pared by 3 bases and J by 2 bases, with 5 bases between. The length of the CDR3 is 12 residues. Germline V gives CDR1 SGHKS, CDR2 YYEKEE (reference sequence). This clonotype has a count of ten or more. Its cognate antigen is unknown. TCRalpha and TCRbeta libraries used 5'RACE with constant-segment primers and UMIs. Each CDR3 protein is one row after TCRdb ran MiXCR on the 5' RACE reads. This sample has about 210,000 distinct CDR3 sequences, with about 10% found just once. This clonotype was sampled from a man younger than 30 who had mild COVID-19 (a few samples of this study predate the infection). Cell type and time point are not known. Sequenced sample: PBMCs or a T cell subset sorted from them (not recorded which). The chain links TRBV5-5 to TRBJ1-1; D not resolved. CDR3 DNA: TGTGCCAGCAGCTCCCCCAACACTGAAGCTTTCTTT. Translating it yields CASSSPNTEAFF. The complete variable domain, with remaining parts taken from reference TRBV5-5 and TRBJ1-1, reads DAGVTQSPTHLIKTRGQQVTLRCSPISGHKSVSWYQQVLGQGPQFIFQYYEKEERGRGNFPDRFSARQFPNYSSELNVNALLLGDSALYLCASSSPNTEAFFGQGTRLTVV.